One sample yielded the 13 T cell receptor beta chains listed below, sequenced in a study of T cell repertoires in cytomegalovirus infection. TCRdb fed the reads into MiXCR, producing one record per CDR3 protein. The table lists about 140,000 distinct CDR3 sequences, under 8.5% of them singletons. The material sequenced was PBMCs. These receptors were taken from a human donor in good health (CMV status not recorded). Some clones in this sample may be carry-over from other donors' samples.

This clonotype has at least ten counts. The chain carries TRBV2 and TRBJ1-1; D is unresolved. The CDR3 sequence is 10 residues long. V lost 6 bases, J lost 4 bases, and 3 bases lay in between. The germline V gene has CDR1 SNHLY and CDR2 FYNNEI. CDR3 amino acids: CASRGTEAFF. The CDR3 DNA reads TGTGCCAGCAGGGGCACTGAAGCTTTCTTT. Based on the CDR3 plus reference TRBV2 and TRBJ1-1, the full variable domain is EPEVTQTPSHQVTQMGQEVILRCVPISNHLYFYWYRQILGQKVEFLVSFYNNEISEKSEIFDDQFSVERPDGSNFTLKIRSTKLEDSAMYFCASRGTEAFFGQGTRLTVV.

This clonotype was recorded many times. The J gene is TRBJ2-3, the V gene TRBV6-2 or TRBV6-3, with 8 positions matching TRBD1. This CDR3 spans 16 amino acids. Germline values: CDR1 MNHEY, CDR2 SVGEGT. The V and J ends lost 6 bases and 0 bases, in that order; junction bases with no gene match: 8. The CDR3 nucleotides are TGTGCCAGCAGCCCTACCGACAGGGGTAGCACAGATACGCAGTATTTT. This gives the protein CASSPTDRGSTDTQYF.

Ten or more counts support this clonotype. J is TRBJ2-7 and V is TRBV6-5; D perhaps matches TRBD2 (7 bases). Trimming shortened V by 9 bases and J by 4 bases, and 16 bases separated the two germline ends. The CDR3 consists of 13 residues. Germline V gives CDR1 MNHEY, CDR2 SVGAGI. This CDR3 reads CASWGGGAYEQYF. The CDR3 nucleotides are TGTGCCAGTTGGGGGGGGGGCGCGTACGAGCAGTACTTC.

In its sample, this clonotype was seen many times. The rearrangement joins TRBV7-8 to TRBJ2-5, with 8 bases matching TRBD1. The CDR3 length is 13 residues. Germline CDR1 is SGHVS and CDR2 is FQNEAQ. Germline trimming cut 10 bases from V and 3 bases from J; bases unmatched to any gene: 7. In DNA form, the CDR3 reads TGTGCCACCCTGACAGGGGTTGAAGAGACCCAGTACTTC. Protein product: CATLTGVEETQYF.

This clonotype showed up many times. The chain is built from TRBV2 and TRBJ1-1; D may be TRBD1 (5 bases). Trimming removed 6 bases at V and 6 bases at J, with 20 bases between. Germline CDR1 and CDR2: SNHLY and FYNNEI. The CDR3 is 15 residues long. In DNA, the CDR3 is TGTGCCAGCAGCCGAGATTCAGGGTCGTGGGCTGAAGCTTTCTTT. This sequence encodes CASSRDSGSWAEAFF.

The sample holds a few counts of this clonotype. This sequence joins TRBV11-2 and TRBJ1-6; the D is unclear. This CDR3 has 15 residues. Trimming removed 1 base at V and 3 bases at J, with 7 bases between. Germline V gene sequence: CDR1 SGHAT, CDR2 FQNNGV. DNA for the CDR3: TGTGCCAGCAGCTTAGGGCCCAGCTATAATTCACCCCTCCACTTT. It is translated as CASSLGPSYNSPLHF.

This clonotype appeared many times. This chain joins TRBV4-2 and TRBJ2-7; TRBD1 matches at 8 bases. The CDR3 has 15 amino acids. The germline CDR1 and CDR2 sequences are LGHNA and YNFKEQ. The V segment lost 1 base and the J segment 3 bases; nucleotides outside the gene matches: 5. The CDR3 DNA reads TGTGCCAGCAGCCAAGCTCCGGGACAGGTCTACGAGCAGTACTTC. Encoded protein: CASSQAPGQVYEQYF.

In this sample, this clonotype turned up many times. This chain joins TRBV7-2 and TRBJ1-2, with 10 bases aligning to TRBD1. There are 15 residues in the CDR3. In germline, CDR1 is SGHTA, CDR2 FQGNSA. The V and J ends lost 7 bases and 5 bases, in that order; junction bases with no gene match: 10. This chain's CDR3 is CASTGTGTGVYGYTF. DNA for the CDR3: TGTGCCAGCACCGGGACCGGGACAGGGGTATATGGCTACACCTTC.

The sample holds many counts of this clonotype. The chain combines TRBV4-1 with TRBJ2-1; the D gene is possibly TRBD2 (5 bases). The ends were cut back, 4 bases at V and 7 bases at J, with 14 bases in the middle. Germline values: CDR1 MGHRA, CDR2 YSYEKL. The CDR3 is 14 residues long. The CDR3 reads CASSLRELRNEQFF. The CDR3 DNA reads TGCGCCAGCAGCCTCCGGGAACTACGGAATGAGCAGTTCTTC.

This clonotype was detected ten times or more. This chain uses TRBV7-2 with TRBJ1-2; D not certain. The CDR3 contains 14 residues. CDR1 and CDR2 (germline): SGHTA, FQGNSA. Trimming removed 3 bases at V and 11 bases at J, with 19 bases between. CDR3 amino acids: CASSFKTPRGGYTF. The DNA of the CDR3 is TGTGCCAGCAGCTTTAAGACACCCCGGGGAGGTTACACCTTC.

This clonotype was counted at least ten times. V is TRBV7-3 and J is TRBJ2-7; D possibly corresponds to TRBD1 (5 bases). CDR3 length: 13 amino acids. V was clipped by 2 bases and J by 4 bases, with 9 bases between them. Germline V lookup: CDR1 SGHTA, CDR2 FQGTGA. The CDR3 sequence is CASSLGREYEQYF. The CDR3 DNA sequence: TGTGCCAGCAGCTTAGGCAGGGAATACGAGCAGTACTTC.

In this sample, this clonotype turned up many times. V usage is TRBV11-2 and J usage is TRBJ1-2, with 7 bases that match TRBD1. CDR1 is SGHAT, CDR2 FQNNGV, per germline. The CDR3 covers 12 residues. The trim removed 4 bases at V and 8 bases at J, leaving 4 bases unmatched. This CDR3 is CASSSTGEGYTF. The CDR3 DNA follows: TGTGCCAGCAGCTCCACAGGGGAGGGCTACACCTTC. The full variable domain, its missing parts supplied by reference TRBV11-2 and TRBJ1-2, is EAGVAQSPRYKIIEKRQSVAFWCNPISGHATLYWYQQILGQGPKLLIQFQNNGVVDDSQLPKDRFSAERLKGVDSTLKIQPAKLEDSAVYLCASSSTGEGYTFGSGTRLTVV.

This clonotype was recorded many times. The rearrangement uses TRBV7-9 and TRBJ2-1; TRBD2 aligns across 8 bases. This CDR3 is built from 15 residues. The germline gives CDR1 SEHNR, CDR2 FQNEAQ (reference sequence). V lost 4 bases and J lost 7; bases outside the gene matches: 9. CDR3 in amino acids: CASSSVRGGPNEQFF. The CDR3 bases are TGTGCCAGCAGCTCCGTTCGCGGGGGGCCGAATGAGCAGTTCTTC.